A selection of T cell receptor beta chains follows, all from one sample in a study of beta chain features in type 1 diabetes. Repertoires were generated with immunoSEQ multiplex PCR, while TCRdb's copy carries only in-frame clones and drops some. The sample records some 47,000 clones, around 45% being singletons. The source material was stem cell memory CD4+ T cells from blood. The receptors originated from a young man with type 1 diabetes. Both conserved end residues are part of each CDR3. D genes are given only for firm matches. Clone size is stated in some rows and not others, as once, few, many or a class when expanded.

d_call	v_call	j_call	clone_size	cdr3_aa	cdr3_nt
NA	TRBV5-1	TRBJ1-1	few	CASSLSNTEAFF	TGCGCCAGCAGCTTGTCTAACACTGAAGCTTTCTTT
TRBD1	TRBV14	TRBJ2-3	NA	CASSQDRGTAQYF	TGTGCCAGCAGCCAAGATAGGGGGACAGCGCAGTATTTT
TRBD2	TRBV19	TRBJ2-7	NA	CASSIEWSSGTYEQYF	TGTGCCAGTAGTATAGAGTGGTCTAGCGGAACCTACGAGCAGTACTTC
TRBD1	TRBV15	TRBJ1-4	NA	CATRSGQGTNEKLFF	TGTGCCACCAGGAGCGGACAGGGGACTAATGAAAAACTGTTTTTT
NA	TRBV5-1	TRBJ2-1	few	CASSLDGRGRQFF	TGCGCCAGCAGCTTGGATGGCAGGGGAAGGCAGTTCTTC
TRBD1	TRBV6-5	TRBJ2-7	NA	CASSYEVTGAYEQYF	TGTGCCAGCAGTTACGAAGTGACAGGGGCCTACGAGCAGTACTTC
TRBD1	TRBV5-4	TRBJ1-2	NA	CASSPDRVYGYTF	TGTGCCAGCAGCCCCGACAGGGTCTATGGCTACACCTTC
NA	TRBV28	TRBJ1-1	NA	CASRDMNTEAFF	TGTGCCAGCAGGGACATGAACACTGAAGCTTTCTTT
TRBD2	TRBV19	TRBJ2-1	NA	CASSPSGAPYNEQFF	TGTGCCAGTAGCCCTAGCGGAGCACCCTACAATGAGCAGTTCTTC
TRBD2	TRBV6-6	TRBJ2-1	NA	CASSSSSGRAREQFF	TGTGCCAGCAGTTCGTCTAGCGGGAGGGCACGTGAGCAGTTCTTC
NA	TRBV28	TRBJ2-7	few	CASNEGSSYEQYF	TGTGCCAGCAACGAGGGAAGCTCCTACGAGCAGTACTTC
TRBD1	TRBV28	TRBJ2-7	few	CASSSRWTGLYEQYF	TGTGCCAGCAGTTCCCGTTGGACAGGGCTCTACGAGCAGTACTTC
NA	TRBV18	TRBJ2-7	few	CASSPATYSYEQYF	TGTGCCAGCTCACCCGCGACTTACTCCTACGAGCAGTACTTC
NA	TRBV16	TRBJ2-6	few	CASGEQQTSGANVLTF	TGTGCCAGCGGCGAACAGCAGACCTCTGGGGCCAACGTCCTGACTTTC
NA	TRBV7-2	TRBJ1-1	NA	CASSLGRGGHTEAFF	TGTGCCAGCAGCTTAGGCCGCGGGGGTCACACTGAAGCTTTCTTT
NA	TRBV2	TRBJ1-1	NA	CASRQYSEAFF	TGTGCCAGCAGACAGTACTCTGAAGCTTTCTTT
NA	TRBV27	TRBJ1-4	NA	CASSLVGHEKLFF	TGTGCCAGCAGTTTGGTTGGGCATGAAAAACTGTTTTTT
TRBD2	TRBV5-1	TRBJ2-7	NA	CASSSGLALEQYF	TGCGCCAGCAGCTCCGGACTAGCCCTCGAGCAGTACTTC
NA	TRBV7-3	TRBJ2-6	NA	CASSQTGSGANVLTF	TGTGCCAGCAGTCAAACAGGGTCCGGGGCCAACGTCCTGACTTTC
NA	TRBV18	TRBJ2-7	few	CASSPRPDGGVGEQYF	TGTGCCAGCTCACCTCGTCCCGACGGAGGGGTAGGGGAGCAGTACTTC
NA	TRBV7-2	TRBJ2-7	NA	CASSSQTGNYEQYF	TGTGCCAGCAGCTCACAAACAGGGAACTACGAGCAGTACTTC
TRBD2	TRBV4-2	TRBJ2-5	few	CASSPGAGGKETQYF	TGTGCCAGCAGCCCGGGCGCGGGAGGGAAAGAGACCCAGTACTTC
TRBD1	TRBV27	TRBJ2-1	NA	CASSFQDRGLGSYNEQFF	TGTGCCAGCAGTTTCCAGGACAGGGGGCTCGGCTCCTACAATGAGCAGTTCTTC
NA	TRBV28	TRBJ2-1	few	CASSLRAGLYNEQFF	TGTGCCAGCAGCCTTAGAGCTGGTTTGTACAATGAGCAGTTCTTC
TRBD2	TRBV6-6	TRBJ2-7	NA	CASRTSAIEQYF	TGTGCCAGCCGGACTAGCGCGATCGAGCAGTACTTC
TRBD2	TRBV7-3	TRBJ2-4	few	CASSPGVAGWGKNIQYF	TGTGCCAGCAGCCCCGGCGTAGCGGGATGGGGCAAAAACATTCAGTACTTC
TRBD2	TRBV10-3	TRBJ2-7	few	CAIRTSGGHAYEQYF	TGTGCCATCAGGACTAGCGGGGGTCATGCCTACGAGCAGTACTTC
TRBD2	TRBV28	TRBJ2-4	NA	CASRPRTSSNIQYF	TGTGCCAGCAGACCCCGGACTAGCTCAAACATTCAGTACTTC
NA	TRBV10-3	TRBJ2-7	NA	CAISGQSYEQYF	TGTGCCATCAGTGGACAGTCCTACGAGCAGTACTTC
TRBD1	TRBV9	TRBJ1-1	NA	CASSVPGQQNTEAFF	TGTGCCAGCAGCGTACCGGGACAGCAGAACACTGAAGCTTTCTTT
NA	TRBV28	TRBJ2-7	NA	CASSLPGYEQYF	TGTGCCAGCAGTTTGCCCGGCTACGAGCAGTACTTC
NA	TRBV5-8	TRBJ2-1	NA	CASSQDRSSYNEQFF	TGTGCCAGCAGCCAAGACAGGTCTTCCTACAATGAGCAGTTCTTC
NA	TRBV7-3	TRBJ2-1	NA	CASSLMGGMGYNEQFF	TGTGCCAGCAGCTTAATGGGCGGGATGGGCTACAATGAGCAGTTCTTC
TRBD1	TRBV6-4	TRBJ2-6	NA	CASSQDRGSGANVLTF	TGTGCCAGCAGCCAAGACAGGGGCTCTGGGGCCAACGTCCTGACTTTC
TRBD2	TRBV14	TRBJ2-1	NA	CASSDSPAGWLNNEQFF	TGTGCCAGCAGCGACTCGCCAGCGGGATGGCTCAACAATGAGCAGTTCTTC
NA	TRBV28	TRBJ2-5	NA	CASSSPVETQYF	TGTGCCAGCAGTTCTCCCGTCGAGACCCAGTACTTC
NA	TRBV7-9	TRBJ1-1	few	CASSPGDATEAFF	TGTGCCAGCAGCCCAGGGGATGCCACTGAAGCTTTCTTT
TRBD2	TRBV2	TRBJ2-7	NA	CASRGGLAVRFPYEQYF	TGTGCCAGCAGGGGGGGACTAGCGGTGAGGTTTCCCTACGAGCAGTACTTC
NA	TRBV6-5	TRBJ1-1	NA	CATRVAGSMNTEAFF	TGTGCCACCCGAGTGGCGGGGTCCATGAACACTGAAGCTTTCTTT
NA	TRBV28	TRBJ1-5	NA	CASSLSGGYQPQHF	TGTGCCAGCAGTTTGTCGGGAGGCTATCAGCCCCAGCATTTT
NA	TRBV11-1	TRBJ2-5	NA	CASSQGLQETQYF	TGTGCCAGCAGCCAGGGACTCCAAGAGACCCAGTACTTC
TRBD1	TRBV5-6	TRBJ2-7	few	CASRNRGHYEQYF	TGTGCCAGTCGGAACAGGGGGCACTACGAGCAGTACTTC
TRBD2	TRBV6-5	TRBJ2-1	once	CASASSREGYNEQFF	TGTGCCAGCGCATCGTCGCGGGAGGGCTACAATGAGCAGTTCTTC
NA	TRBV27	TRBJ2-3	NA	CASSPDGKGYTQYF	TGTGCCAGCAGTCCCGATGGTAAGGGGTATACGCAGTATTTT
TRBD2	TRBV28	TRBJ2-2	NA	CASRAGTIVAGELFF	TGTGCCAGCAGGGCCGGGACTATAGTAGCCGGGGAGCTGTTTTTT
NA	TRBV11-2	TRBJ1-2	NA	CASSLEAGGYGYTF	TGTGCCAGCAGCTTAGAGGCTGGCGGGTATGGCTACACCTTC
TRBD1	TRBV28	TRBJ1-5	NA	CASSLAQGARGQPQHF	TGTGCCAGCAGTTTAGCTCAGGGGGCCCGAGGTCAGCCCCAGCATTTT
TRBD2	TRBV28	TRBJ2-7	NA	CASIKAGGRALDYEQYF	TGTGCCAGCATCAAAGCTGGCGGGAGGGCATTGGATTACGAGCAGTACTTC
TRBD1	TRBV5-1	TRBJ1-1	NA	CASRPKPDRGLTEAFF	TGCGCCAGCAGACCGAAACCGGACAGGGGGCTCACTGAAGCTTTCTTT
NA	TRBV15	TRBJ2-5	NA	CATSRERQEAQYF	TGTGCCACCAGCAGAGAGAGGCAAGAGGCCCAGTACTTC